This T cell receptor beta chain came from a study of blood T cell repertoires in COVID-19. The overall study: PBMCs, B-cell-depleted T cells, or T cells provided the cDNA or gDNA that made up the material.

A single count supports this clone. Per the study methods: Estimation of nucleated cell counts relied on the amplification of reference gene primers. Sequencing was performed with immunoSEQ multiplex PCR; in TCRdb, only in-frame clones are kept and a portion is missing. The V and J calls and clone size come from that table; D and trimming were worked out from the DNA. In the table there are hundreds of thousands of clones, roughly four fifths of which are singletons. The material sequenced was peripheral blood. This receptor was taken from an elderly woman with acute or convalescent COVID-19.

CDR3 sequence: CATSRSSLRGFSTDTQYF. For the CDR3, the DNA is TGTGCCACCAGCAGATCCTCTCTGCGGGGCTTCAGCACAGATACGCAGTATTTT. The V gene is TRBV15, the J gene TRBJ2-3, with D perhaps matching TRBD2 (6 bases). The CDR3 spans 18 residues. Trimming removed 2 bases at V and 0 bases at J, with 18 bases between. Germline loops: CDR1 LNHNV, CDR2 YYDKDF (reference sequence). The full variable domain, completed using reference TRBV15 and TRBJ2-3, is DAMVIQNPRYQVTQFGKPVTLSCSQTLNHNVMYWYQQKSSQAPKLLFHYYDKDFNNEADTPDNFQSRRPNTSFCFLDIRSPGLGDTAMYLCATSRSSLRGFSTDTQYFGPGTRLTVL.